The 2 T cell receptor beta chains in this list originate from one sample, sequenced in a study of STAT5B mutations in CD4+ large granular lymphocyte leukemia. Produced via immunoSEQ multiplex PCR; TCRdb's table is partial and in-frame only. The data hold roughly 40,000 clones, with 65% to 90% observed a single time. The sequenced sample was CD4+ T cells from blood buffy coats. The receptors originated from a human donor in good health.

The chain recombines TRBV11-3 with TRBJ2-1; a weak D match, TRBD1 (6 bases). V was pared by 4 bases and J by 9 bases, with 22 bases between. The germline V gene encodes CDR1 SGHNT and CDR2 YENEEA. This CDR3 comprises 16 residues. The DNA for the CDR3 is TGTGCCAGCAGCTCGATGAGGGGGAGATTGCCCAGTGAGCAGTTCTTC. It yields the protein CASSSMRGRLPSEQFF.

The chain employs TRBV9 and TRBJ2-1, with 9 bases identical to TRBD2. J gave up 4 bases and V 0 bases, and 11 bases lay outside the gene matches. The V gene's germline CDR1 is SGDLS and CDR2 YYNGEE. The length of the CDR3 is 18 residues. As DNA, the CDR3 is TGTGCCAGCAGCGTAGCCCGGCGGGAGGGTAGTAATTACAATGAGCAGTTCTTC. Amino acids: CASSVARREGSNYNEQFF.